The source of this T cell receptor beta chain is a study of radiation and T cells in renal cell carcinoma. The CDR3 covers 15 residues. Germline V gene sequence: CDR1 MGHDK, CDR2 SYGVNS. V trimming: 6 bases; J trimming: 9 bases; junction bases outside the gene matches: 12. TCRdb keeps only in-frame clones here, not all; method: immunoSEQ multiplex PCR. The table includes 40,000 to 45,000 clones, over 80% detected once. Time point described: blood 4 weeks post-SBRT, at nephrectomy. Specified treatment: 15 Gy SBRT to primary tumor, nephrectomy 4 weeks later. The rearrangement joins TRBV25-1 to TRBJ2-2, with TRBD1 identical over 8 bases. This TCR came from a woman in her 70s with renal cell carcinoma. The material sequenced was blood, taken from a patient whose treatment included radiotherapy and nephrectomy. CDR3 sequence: CASSPGQGVPRELFF. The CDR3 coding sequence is TGTGCCAGCAGCCCAGGACAGGGCGTGCCCCGGGAGCTGTTTTTT.